These 22 T cell receptor beta chains were sequenced from one sample in a study of T cell responses to AZD1222 COVID-19 vaccine. Libraries were prepared by immunoSEQ multiplex PCR; TCRdb keeps only in-frame clonotypes and omits some of them. The profile covers some 100,000 clones, with around nine tenths appearing a single time and approximately 3% taken by the ten largest. The specimen was peripheral blood, collected on day 0 of AZD1222 vaccination. These receptors came from an adult in good health.

The V call is TRBV7-3, the J call TRBJ1-2; possible D gene TRBD1, 5 bases. Looked up from germline, CDR1 is SGHTA and CDR2 is FQGTGA. This CDR3 is built from 15 residues. Trimming took 5 bases from V and 2 from J, leaving 15 bases between them. For the CDR3, the DNA is TGTGCCAGCAGCCTCGGTGGGGGGACGAACTATGGCTACACCTTC. Translating gives CASSLGGGTNYGYTF.

The chain links TRBV7-3 to TRBJ1-1, with D perhaps matching TRBD1 (5 bases). V lost 0 bases and J lost 5, with 13 bases in between. The CDR3 spans 15 residues. Germline assignment: CDR1 SGHTA and CDR2 FQGTGA. CDR3 sequence reads: CASSLTSGGWTEAFF. The CDR3 DNA reads TGTGCCAGCAGCTTAACGTCGGGGGGATGGACTGAAGCTTTCTTT.

The chain links TRBV20-1 to TRBJ1-5, with D possibly matching TRBD1 (5 bases). Germline values: CDR1 DFQATT, CDR2 SNEGSKA (reference sequence). Trimming left V 3 bases short and J 4 bases short, with 28 bases between. The CDR3 runs 19 residues. The CDR3 here is CSASETGWTRRGNNQPQHF. CDR3 bases: TGCAGTGCTAGTGAGACTGGGTGGACCAGGAGGGGTAATAATCAGCCCCAGCATTTT.

This chain connects TRBV19 to TRBJ2-7; perhaps TRBD1 as D (6 bases). With 4 bases removed from V and 2 bases from J, the gap between germline ends came to 15 bases. The CDR3 is 15 amino acids. The germline V gene encodes CDR1 LNHDA and CDR2 SQIVND (reference sequence). CDR3 in DNA: TGTGCCAGTAGTACGACAGGCTTGAAGACCTACGAGCAGTACTTC. Translated, it gives CASSTTGLKTYEQYF.

This rearrangement joins TRBV7-9 to TRBJ2-3, with 10 positions matching TRBD1. Losses at the gene ends were 6 bases for V and 5 bases for J; bases not matched to a gene: 5. CDR3 size: 14 residues. Germline values: CDR1 SEHNR, CDR2 FQNEAQ (reference sequence). CDR3: CASRPGTGVDTQYF. CDR3 coding DNA: TGTGCCAGCAGGCCCGGGACAGGGGTAGATACGCAGTATTTT. The full variable domain, completed using reference TRBV7-9 and TRBJ2-3, is DTGVSQNPRHKITKRGQNVTFRCDPISEHNRLYWYRQTLGQGPEFLTYFQNEAQLEKSRLLSDRFSAERPKGSFSTLEIQRTEQGDSAMYLCASRPGTGVDTQYFGPGTRLTVL.

The rearrangement joins TRBV15 to TRBJ2-1; 9 nucleotides align to TRBD2. Germline loops: CDR1 LNHNV, CDR2 YYDKDF (reference sequence). V lost 5 bases to trimming and J lost 6 bases; unmatched junction nucleotides: 5. This CDR3 has 14 residues. The CDR3 is CATSRRLAVNEQFF. As DNA, the CDR3 is TGTGCCACCAGCCGTAGACTAGCGGTCAATGAGCAGTTCTTC. Full variable domain (missing parts from reference TRBV15 and TRBJ2-1): DAMVIQNPRYQVTQFGKPVTLSCSQTLNHNVMYWYQQKSSQAPKLLFHYYDKDFNNEADTPDNFQSRRPNTSFCFLDIRSPGLGDTAMYLCATSRRLAVNEQFFGPGTRLTVL.

The rearrangement uses TRBV6-1 and TRBJ2-3, with unresolved D. Germline CDR1 MNHNS, CDR2 SASEGT. This CDR3 has 14 residues. The V end lost 2 bases, the J end lost 2 bases, and 8 bases lay between the germline ends. As DNA, the CDR3 is TGTGCCAGCAGTGAAAACCCCCACACAGATACGCAGTATTTT. Protein product: CASSENPHTDTQYF.

This clone appeared a single time. V is TRBV5-1 and J is TRBJ2-3; D may correspond to TRBD1 or TRBD2 (6 bases each). The V gene lost 0 bases and the J gene lost 1 base, with 15 bases spanning the gap. Germline values: CDR1 SGHRS, CDR2 YFSETQ. There are 17 residues in the CDR3. The CDR3 loop is CASSLAGVGGGTDTQYF. The CDR3 DNA reads TGCGCCAGCAGCTTGGCCGGAGTCGGGGGCGGCACAGATACGCAGTATTTT.

The chain joins TRBV11-1 to TRBJ2-3, with D hard to call. The CDR3 is 13 amino acids. Trimming removed 5 bases from V and 2 bases from J, with 8 bases in between. CDR1 SGHAT and CDR2 FQDESV come from the germline V gene (reference sequence). CDR3 nucleotides: TGTGCCAGCAGCGGGCACTTCACAGATACGCAGTATTTT. Protein sequence: CASSGHFTDTQYF.

There are a few counts of this clone. The rearrangement links TRBV30 to TRBJ2-7; D gene unclear. CDR3 length: 14 amino acids. Germline CDR1 and CDR2: GTSNPN and SVGIG (reference sequence). V was cut by 3 bases and J by 0 bases, with 12 bases left in between. DNA of the CDR3: TGTGCCTGGAGCTTCGTCAGGTACTCCTACGAGCAGTACTTC. Amino acid sequence: CAWSFVRYSYEQYF.

The rearrangement links TRBV19 to TRBJ1-3; D ambiguous. Germline values: CDR1 LNHDA, CDR2 SQIVND (reference sequence). Trimming removed 5 bases at V and 4 bases at J, with 15 bases between. The CDR3 runs 15 residues. CDR3 sequence reads: CASSFPRRSGNTIYF. The CDR3 DNA reads TGTGCCAGTAGTTTCCCTAGAAGGTCCGGAAACACCATATATTTT.

Note on this clone: A junction boundary mismatches the germline segment, possibly from a read error. The rearrangement links TRBV5-1 to TRBJ1-1; D not resolved. This CDR3 comprises 14 residues. Germline lookup yields CDR1 SGHRS and CDR2 YFSETQ. The CDR3 is CASSFAAENTEAFF. The DNA of the CDR3 is TGCGCCAGCAGCTTCGCGGCTGAGAACACTGAGGCTTTCTTT.

This clone was observed a few times. V is TRBV27 and J is TRBJ1-2; a weak D match, TRBD1 (6 bases). V lost 5 bases and J lost 0, with 22 bases in between. The CDR3 spans 18 residues. Germline-derived CDR1 and CDR2 are MNHEY and SMNVEV (reference sequence). CDR3 nucleotide sequence: TGTGCCAGCAGTCGGCTAAAACCGGACAGCACTTCTAACTATGGCTACACCTTC. This codes for CASSRLKPDSTSNYGYTF.

V gene TRBV15 combines with J gene TRBJ1-2; weak D call: TRBD1 (5 bases). The V gene lost 1 base and the J gene lost 0 bases, with 9 bases spanning the gap. The CDR3 sequence is 15 residues long. The V gene's germline CDR1 is LNHNV and CDR2 YYDKDF (reference sequence). The CDR3, as DNA: TGTGCCACCAGCAGAGTGAGGGGAGCTAACTATGGCTACACCTTC. Amino acid sequence: CATSRVRGANYGYTF.

V and J are TRBV2 and TRBJ2-2; unclear D gene. The V and J ends lost 8 bases and 2 bases respectively, with 12 bases between them. The CDR3 contains 14 residues. Germline CDR1 and CDR2: SNHLY and FYNNEI. The CDR3 loop is CASVRTANTGELFF. CDR3 sequence (DNA): TGTGCCAGCGTTCGGACCGCAAACACCGGGGAGCTGTTTTTT. Based on the CDR3 plus reference TRBV2 and TRBJ2-2, the full variable domain is EPEVTQTPSHQVTQMGQEVILRCVPISNHLYFYWYRQILGQKVEFLVSFYNNEISEKSEIFDDQFSVERPDGSNFTLKIRSTKLEDSAMYFCASVRTANTGELFFGEGSRLTVL.

This clone was observed once. The gene calls are TRBV19 and TRBJ1-6; D is possibly TRBD1 (6 bases). The CDR3 loop spans 15 amino acids. Germline CDR1 and CDR2: LNHDA and SQIVND (reference sequence). The V and J ends lost 5 bases and 12 bases respectively, with 20 bases between them. This CDR3 reads CASSAQGLTLGPLHF. CDR3 DNA sequence: TGTGCCAGTAGTGCACAGGGACTTACACTGGGACCCCTCCACTTT.

The count of this clone is one. J is TRBJ2-7 and V is TRBV29-1; D might be TRBD1 or TRBD2, each matching 6 bases. V dropped 7 bases and J dropped 4 bases, with 17 bases sitting between them. Germline-derived CDR1 and CDR2 are SQVTM and ANQGSEA. The CDR3 is 13 amino acids. CDR3 protein: CSGSGGAEYEQYF. The CDR3 coding sequence is TGCAGCGGGTCCGGGGGCGCGGAATACGAGCAGTACTTC.

This rearrangement joins TRBV27 to TRBJ2-3; D uncertain. CDR3 length equals 14 residues. V was pared by 3 bases and J by 0 bases, with 7 bases between. CDR1 is MNHEY and CDR2 is SMNVEV in the germline V gene (reference sequence). The CDR3 is CASSFRPSTDTQYF. CDR3 coding DNA: TGTGCCAGCAGTTTTAGGCCCAGCACAGATACGCAGTATTTT.

The sample holds a few counts of this clone. The chain couples TRBV18 to TRBJ2-7; the D gene is possibly TRBD2 (5 bases). V was pared by 3 bases and J by 6 bases, with 18 bases between. The CDR3 sequence is 15 residues long. Germline V gives CDR1 KGHSH, CDR2 LQKENI. CDR3 loop: CASSPALGRSAEQYF. The CDR3 DNA follows: TGTGCCAGCTCACCGGCCTTGGGGAGATCGGCCGAGCAGTACTTC.

CDR3 residues: CASSSGQVRGFF. In DNA form, the CDR3 reads TGTGCCAGCTCATCTGGACAGGTCCGAGGGTTCTTC. The V and J genes are TRBV18 and TRBJ2-1; 7 bases are shared with TRBD1. The germline V gene has CDR1 KGHSH and CDR2 LQKENI. The CDR3 is made up of 12 amino acids. With 5 bases clipped from V and 15 bases from J, the junction kept 10 bases outside the gene matches.

The chain is built from TRBV27 and TRBJ1-5; no reliable D call. The V end was cut by 0 bases, the J end by 2 bases, with 5 bases between. From germline, CDR1 is MNHEY and CDR2 SMNVEV (reference sequence). There are 14 residues in the CDR3. CDR3 sequence: CASSLSQGNQPQHF. In nucleotides, the CDR3 is TGTGCCAGCAGTTTATCACAAGGCAATCAGCCCCAGCATTTT.

The chain couples TRBV29-1 to TRBJ1-1; unclear D gene. The CDR3 has 12 residues. Germline assignment: CDR1 SQVTM and CDR2 ANQGSEA. V was shortened by 4 bases and J by 1 base, with 7 bases between the two germline ends. This chain's CDR3 is CSVAGPNTEAFF. The CDR3 region has the DNA TGCAGCGTTGCCGGGCCGAACACTGAAGCTTTCTTT.